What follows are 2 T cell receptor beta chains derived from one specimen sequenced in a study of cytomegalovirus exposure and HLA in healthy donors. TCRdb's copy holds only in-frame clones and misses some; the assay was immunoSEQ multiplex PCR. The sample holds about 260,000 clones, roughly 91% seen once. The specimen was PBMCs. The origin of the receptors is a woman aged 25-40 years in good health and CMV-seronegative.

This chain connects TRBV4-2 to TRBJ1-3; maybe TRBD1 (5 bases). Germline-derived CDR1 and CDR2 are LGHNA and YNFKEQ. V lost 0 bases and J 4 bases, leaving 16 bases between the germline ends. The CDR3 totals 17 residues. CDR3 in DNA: TGTGCCAGCAGCCAAGATCCAGGGAGAGGGAAGGGAAACACCATATATTTT. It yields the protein CASSQDPGRGKGNTIYF.

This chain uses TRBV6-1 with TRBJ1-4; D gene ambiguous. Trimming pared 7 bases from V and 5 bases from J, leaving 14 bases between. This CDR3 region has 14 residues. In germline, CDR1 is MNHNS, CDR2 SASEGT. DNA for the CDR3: TGTGCCAGCAACTCACCCGGTAGAAATGAAAAACTGTTTTTT. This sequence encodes CASNSPGRNEKLFF.